The rows below give T cell receptor beta chains drawn from one sample of a study of cytomegalovirus exposure and HLA in healthy donors. Only in-frame clones appear in the TCRdb table, and some are missing; sequencing was by immunoSEQ multiplex PCR. This sample has 95,000 to 110,000 clones, with roughly 76% found just once. What was sequenced was PBMCs. All receptors come from a man aged 18 to 29 in good health and CMV-seronegative. The CDR3 runs from the conserved cysteine through the conserved F or W. A D gene is named only where the DNA matches it firmly. Clone size is stated in some rows and not others, as once, few, many or a class when expanded.

d_gene	v_gene	j_gene	abundance	CDR3aa	CDR3nt
.	TRBV19	TRBJ1-2	.	CASSMRVFGYGYTF	TGTGCCAGTAGTATGAGAGTTTTTGGCTATGGCTACACCTTC
TRBD2	TRBV29-1	TRBJ2-3	.	CSVNIWTSGGSTDTQYF	TGCAGCGTCAATATATGGACTAGCGGGGGGTCCACAGATACGCAGTATTTT
TRBD1	TRBV9	TRBJ1-6	.	CARRQGLLEPLHF	TGTGCCAGAAGACAGGGTCTTCTCGAGCCCCTCCACTTT
.	TRBV19	TRBJ1-5	.	CASSIQGPGWGQPQHF	TGTGCCAGTAGTATTCAGGGGCCGGGGTGGGGGCAGCCCCAGCATTTT
TRBD1	TRBV27	TRBJ1-2	.	CASSFTGQGIGYTF	TGTGCCAGCAGTTTTACGGGACAGGGGATCGGCTACACCTTC
.	TRBV9	TRBJ1-2	.	CASSVSAGMALNGYTF	TGTGCCAGCAGCGTATCGGCGGGGATGGCCCTGAATGGCTACACCTTC
TRBD2	TRBV28	TRBJ2-7	.	CASSSRGGGYEQYF	TGTGCCAGCAGTTCCCGGGGGGGAGGCTACGAGCAGTACTTC
TRBD2	TRBV5-1	TRBJ2-5	.	CASSLGVISGVQETQYF	TGCGCCAGCAGCTTGGGGGTTATTAGCGGGGTCCAAGAGACCCAGTACTTC
TRBD1	TRBV9	TRBJ1-6	.	CASSADRGTYNSPLHF	TGTGCCAGCAGCGCGGACAGGGGGACCTATAATTCACCCCTCCACTTT
TRBD2	TRBV5-4	TRBJ2-3	.	CASSPPSGGQLFTDTQYF	TGTGCCAGCAGCCCCCCTAGCGGGGGTCAACTCTTCACAGATACGCAGTATTTT
TRBD1	TRBV9	TRBJ1-1	.	CASSPRQGGDAFF	TGTGCCAGCAGCCCGCGACAGGGAGGCGACGCTTTCTTT
TRBD1	TRBV2	TRBJ1-2	few	CASSPQPGQGSYTF	TGTGCCAGCAGTCCACAACCGGGACAGGGGAGCTACACCTTC
.	TRBV19	TRBJ1-2	few	CASRLGAGPIYGYTF	TGTGCCAGTCGCCTTGGCGCAGGGCCCATCTATGGCTACACCTTC
TRBD1	TRBV4-2	TRBJ2-2	.	CASSQGQGITGELFF	TGTGCCAGCAGCCAGGGACAGGGGATCACCGGGGAGCTGTTTTTT
.	TRBV5-6	TRBJ1-2	many	CASSSGPQGGYTF	TGTGCCAGCAGCAGCGGGCCCCAAGGAGGCTACACCTTC
TRBD1	TRBV19	TRBJ2-2	.	CARASGTGNTGELFF	TGTGCCAGGGCCTCCGGGACAGGGAACACCGGGGAGCTGTTTTTT
TRBD1	TRBV2	TRBJ2-3	once	CASSQTGVPIDTQYF	TGTGCCAGCAGTCAGACAGGGGTCCCCATAGATACGCAGTATTTT
TRBD1	TRBV28	TRBJ1-2	.	CASSLGQGNYGYTF	TGTGCCAGCAGTTTGGGACAGGGGAACTATGGCTACACCTTC
TRBD2	TRBV18	TRBJ2-7	.	CASSPIAGTSVAYEQYF	TGTGCCAGCTCACCTATCGCCGGGACTAGCGTAGCCTACGAGCAGTACTTC
.	TRBV18	TRBJ2-3	.	CASSPSGQSTDTQYF	TGTGCCAGCTCACCCTCGGGTCAATCCACAGATACGCAGTATTTT
.	TRBV2	TRBJ2-2	.	CASSESTSGELFF	TGTGCCAGCAGCGAGTCTACGTCCGGGGAGCTGTTTTTT
.	TRBV9	TRBJ2-1	.	CASSVGWFAAQQFF	TGTGCCAGCAGCGTAGGGTGGTTTGCGGCGCAGCAGTTCTTC
TRBD1	TRBV27	TRBJ1-3	.	CASSLSLTGTRNTIYF	TGTGCCAGCAGTTTATCGCTGACAGGGACCAGAAACACCATATATTTT
TRBD1	TRBV10-2	TRBJ1-6	few	CASSDLRTGRNSPLHF	TGCGCCAGCAGTGACTTACGGACAGGGCGTAATTCACCCCTCCACTTT
.	TRBV27	TRBJ1-2	.	CASSAGTTPSYGYTF	TGTGCCAGCAGTGCGGGAACAACACCCTCCTATGGCTACACCTTC
TRBD1	TRBV7-3	TRBJ2-1	.	CASSPDRGLYNEQFF	TGTGCCAGCAGCCCGGACAGGGGTCTTTACAATGAGCAGTTCTTC
TRBD1	TRBV6-1	TRBJ1-6	.	CASSEVGTGESPLHF	TGTGCCAGCAGCGAAGTTGGGACAGGGGAATCACCCCTCCACTTT
.	TRBV6-6	TRBJ2-7	few	CASSNRQGAPYEQYF	TGTGCCAGCAGTAATAGGCAGGGCGCTCCTTACGAGCAGTACTTC
.	TRBV2	TRBJ2-5	.	CASSGQETQYF	TGTGCCAGCAGTGGACAGGAGACCCAGTACTTC
TRBD1	TRBV14	TRBJ1-2	few	CASSQAGGAGGYTF	TGTGCCAGCAGCCAAGCAGGGGGCGCGGGTGGCTACACCTTC
.	TRBV7-6	TRBJ2-5	.	CASSPPEGAYQETQYF	TGTGCCAGCAGCCCCCCGGAAGGGGCTTACCAAGAGACCCAGTACTTC
.	TRBV29-1	TRBJ2-1	once	CSSQGSRGGNEQFF	TGCAGCTCTCAAGGTTCGAGGGGGGGAAATGAGCAGTTCTTC
TRBD1	TRBV7-9	TRBJ1-2	.	CSSSRMRQGGYGYTF	TGTTCCAGCAGCCGCATGAGACAGGGGGGTTATGGCTACACCTTC
.	TRBV6-1	TRBJ2-1	.	CASTSPRTLEQFF	TGTGCCAGCACTTCCCCTCGGACTCTTGAGCAGTTCTTC
.	TRBV28	TRBJ2-2	.	CASSPPGLQMGTGELFF	TGTGCCAGCAGTCCCCCGGGACTCCAAATGGGGACCGGGGAGCTGTTTTTT
.	TRBV5-8	TRBJ1-5	.	CASSFAALSGNQPQHF	TGTGCCAGCAGCTTTGCCGCCCTTTCGGGCAATCAGCCCCAGCATTTT
TRBD1	TRBV2	TRBJ2-6	.	CASSGRTGVTSGANVLTF	TGTGCCAGCAGTGGCCGGACAGGGGTAACGTCTGGGGCCAACGTCCTGACTTTC
TRBD1	TRBV2	TRBJ1-1	.	CASRGDREAEAFF	TGTGCCAGCAGGGGGGACAGGGAAGCTGAAGCTTTCTTT
.	TRBV5-6	TRBJ1-5	.	CASSLGGDNQPQHF	TGTGCCAGCAGCTTAGGAGGTGACAATCAGCCCCAGCATTTT
.	TRBV20-1	TRBJ2-7	.	CSAREVSESF	TGCAGTGCTAGGGAGGTTTCGGAGTCGTTC
TRBD1	TRBV10-3	TRBJ2-3	.	CAISQQGASTDTQYF	TGTGCCATCAGTCAACAGGGGGCTAGCACAGATACGCAGTATTTT
.	TRBV5-1	TRBJ2-3	once	CASSFQSTDTQYF	TGCGCCAGCAGCTTCCAGAGCACAGATACGCAGTATTTT
.	TRBV7-2	TRBJ1-2	.	CASNQAFYGYTF	TGTGCCAGCAACCAAGCCTTCTATGGCTACACCTTC
.	TRBV6-5	TRBJ1-4	.	CASSYSGLDEKLFF	TGTGCCAGCAGTTATTCAGGTCTTGATGAAAAACTGTTTTTT
.	TRBV6-6	TRBJ1-4	few	CASTKTQATNEKLFF	TGTGCCAGCACCAAAACACAAGCAACTAATGAAAAACTGTTTTTT